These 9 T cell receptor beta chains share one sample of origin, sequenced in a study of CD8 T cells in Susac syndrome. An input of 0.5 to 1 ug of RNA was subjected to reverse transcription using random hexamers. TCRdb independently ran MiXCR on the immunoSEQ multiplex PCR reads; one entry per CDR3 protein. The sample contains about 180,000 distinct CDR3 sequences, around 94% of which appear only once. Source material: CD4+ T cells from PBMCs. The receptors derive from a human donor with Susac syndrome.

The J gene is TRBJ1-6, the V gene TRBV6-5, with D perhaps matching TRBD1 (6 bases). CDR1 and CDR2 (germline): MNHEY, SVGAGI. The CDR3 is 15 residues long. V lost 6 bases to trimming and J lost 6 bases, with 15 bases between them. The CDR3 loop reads CASRAGTTSNSPLHF. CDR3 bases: TGTGCCAGCAGGGCCGGGACAACCTCTAATTCACCCCTCCACTTT.

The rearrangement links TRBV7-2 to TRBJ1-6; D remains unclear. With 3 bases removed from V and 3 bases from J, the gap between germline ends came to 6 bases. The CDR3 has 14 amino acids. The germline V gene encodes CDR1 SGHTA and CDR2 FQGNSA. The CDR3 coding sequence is TGTGCCAGCAGCTTGTTGGGCTATAATTCACCCCTCCACTTT. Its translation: CASSLLGYNSPLHF.

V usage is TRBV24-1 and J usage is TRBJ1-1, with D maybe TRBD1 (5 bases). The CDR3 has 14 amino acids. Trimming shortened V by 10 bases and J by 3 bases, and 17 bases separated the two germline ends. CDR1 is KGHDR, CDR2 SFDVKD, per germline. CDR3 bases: TGTGCCACGAACACGGGTGGGGCGGACACTGAAGCTTTCTTT. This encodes CATNTGGADTEAFF.

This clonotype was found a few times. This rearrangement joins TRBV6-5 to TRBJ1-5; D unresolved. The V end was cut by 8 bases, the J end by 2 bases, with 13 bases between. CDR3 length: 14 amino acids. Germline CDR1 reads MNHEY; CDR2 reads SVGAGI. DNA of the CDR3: TGTGCCAGCTCACGGAGGACGGGCAATCAGCCCCAGCATTTT. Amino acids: CASSRRTGNQPQHF.

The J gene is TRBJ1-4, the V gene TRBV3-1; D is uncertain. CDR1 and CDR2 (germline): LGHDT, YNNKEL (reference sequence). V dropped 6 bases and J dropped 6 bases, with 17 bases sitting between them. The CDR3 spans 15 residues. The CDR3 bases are TGTGCCAGCAGTCGAATGGAGCGCGACGATGAAAAACTGTTTTTT. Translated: CASSRMERDDEKLFF.

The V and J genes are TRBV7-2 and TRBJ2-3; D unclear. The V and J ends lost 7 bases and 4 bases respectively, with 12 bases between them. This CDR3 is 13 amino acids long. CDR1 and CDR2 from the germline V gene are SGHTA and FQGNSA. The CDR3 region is CASTLRYPDTQYF. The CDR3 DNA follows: TGTGCCAGCACCCTTAGGTACCCAGATACGCAGTATTTT.

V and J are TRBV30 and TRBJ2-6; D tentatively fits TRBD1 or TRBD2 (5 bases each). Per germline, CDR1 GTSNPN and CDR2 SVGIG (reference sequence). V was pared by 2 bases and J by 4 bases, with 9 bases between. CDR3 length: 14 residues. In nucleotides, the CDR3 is TGTGCCTGGAGTTGGGGGACCGGGGCCAACGTCCTGACTTTC. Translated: CAWSWGTGANVLTF.

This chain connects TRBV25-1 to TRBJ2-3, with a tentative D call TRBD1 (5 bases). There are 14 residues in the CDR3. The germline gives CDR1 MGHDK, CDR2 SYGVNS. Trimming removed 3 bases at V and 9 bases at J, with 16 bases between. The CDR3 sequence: CASSDAREGKTQYF. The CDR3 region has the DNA TGTGCCAGCAGTGACGCCAGGGAAGGGAAGACGCAGTATTTT. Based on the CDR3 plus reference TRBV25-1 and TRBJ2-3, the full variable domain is EADIYQTPRYLVIGTGKKITLECSQTMGHDKMYWYQQDPGMELHLIHYSYGVNSTEKGDLSSESTVSRIRTEHFPLTLESARPSHTSQYLCASSDAREGKTQYFGPGTRLTVL.

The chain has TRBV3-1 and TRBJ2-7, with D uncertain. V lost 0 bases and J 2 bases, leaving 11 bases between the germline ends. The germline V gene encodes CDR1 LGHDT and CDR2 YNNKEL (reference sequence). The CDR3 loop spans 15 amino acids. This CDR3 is CASSQDTARTYEQYF. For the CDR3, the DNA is TGTGCCAGCAGCCAAGATACCGCCAGGACCTACGAGCAGTACTTC.